This T cell receptor beta chain was sequenced in a study of blood T cell repertoires in COVID-19. This table comes from immunoSEQ multiplex PCR, and its TCRdb copy is limited to in-frame clones, with some not included. The table shows under 250,000 clones, with roughly 78% occurring only once. The CDR3 contains 15 residues. V was clipped by 7 bases and J by 2 bases, with 19 bases between them. In germline, CDR1 is SGHKS, CDR2 YYEKEE (reference sequence). This receptor was identified in a middle-aged woman with acute or convalescent COVID-19. The V call is TRBV5-5, the J call TRBJ2-7; perhaps TRBD1 as D (6 bases). Sample: peripheral blood. CDR3 nucleotides: TGTGCCAGCTCCACAGGGCCCTCTACAACCTACGAGCAGTACTTC. It translates to CASSTGPSTTYEQYF. Looking up the rest from reference TRBV5-5 and TRBJ2-7 gives the full variable domain: DAGVTQSPTHLIKTRGQQVTLRCSPISGHKSVSWYQQVLGQGPQFIFQYYEKEERGRGNFPDRFSARQFPNYSSELNVNALLLGDSALYLCASSTGPSTTYEQYFGPGTRLTVT.